This record looks at one T cell receptor (beta chain) sequence and its context. Its antigen is not known. This sample is part of a study of T-cell memory formation after mild COVID-19. Notes on the study in general: The study detected some responding clones in pre-infection memory, suggesting cross-reactive memory joined.

Via MiXCR, TCRdb re-called the 5' RACE reads, giving one row per CDR3 protein. The sample includes hundreds of thousands of distinct CDR3 sequences, 20% to 30% seen only once; the top ten take roughly 8.9%. Trimming cost V 6 bases and J 4 bases, with 19 bases left between them. CDR1 and CDR2 from the germline V gene are DFQATT and SNEGSKA (reference sequence). The CDR3 contains 14 residues. The source material was PBMCs or a T cell subset sorted from them (not recorded which). V is TRBV20-1 and J is TRBJ2-7, with D possibly matching TRBD2 (5 bases). This sequence was found in an adult woman who had mild COVID-19 (a few samples of this study predate the infection). Cell type and time point are not known. The CDR3 reads CSAPGLQKIYEQYF. The CDR3 region has the DNA TGCAGTGCCCCCGGACTTCAAAAAATTTACGAGCAGTACTTC.